The 27 T cell receptor beta chains below come from one sample, sequenced in a study of PD-1 blockade in classical Hodgkin lymphoma. The sample's time point: newly diagnosed, previously untreated cHL patient sample. Magnetic depletion of unwanted cells isolated CD4+ T cells from thawed PBMCs. Profiled with immunoSEQ multiplex PCR; TCRdb holds only in-frame clones, not every one. The profile shows some 28,000 clones, 70% to 90% of them singletons. The sequenced material came from CD4+ T cells from blood. The receptor source for this set is a human donor with classical Hodgkin lymphoma.

The rearrangement uses TRBV7-6 and TRBJ2-6; no firm D call. The germline gives CDR1 SGHVS, CDR2 FNYEAQ. This CDR3 has 14 residues. V shed 1 base and J shed 2 bases, with 3 bases lying between them. The CDR3 loop reads CASSLVAGANVLTF. Here the CDR3 DNA reads TGTGCCAGCAGCTTAGTCGCTGGGGCCAACGTCCTGACTTTC.

The chain couples TRBV11-2 to TRBJ2-3; D ambiguous. Trimming took 4 bases from V and 2 from J, leaving 13 bases between them. CDR1 is SGHAT, CDR2 FQNNGV, per germline. The CDR3 runs 15 residues. The CDR3 region has the DNA TGTGCCAGCAGCTCTAGAGCTGGATTCACAGATACGCAGTATTTT. It specifies CASSSRAGFTDTQYF.

This chain joins TRBV4-2 and TRBJ2-7; TRBD2 matches at 11 bases. The germline CDR1 and CDR2 sequences are LGHNA and YNFKEQ. V lost 0 bases, J lost 3 bases, and 10 bases stayed unmatched. This CDR3 region has 18 residues. CDR3 loop: CASSQDLTSGSVGYEQYF. DNA for the CDR3: TGTGCCAGCAGCCAAGATCTTACTAGCGGGAGTGTAGGCTACGAGCAGTACTTC.

J is TRBJ1-1 and V is TRBV11-2; D may be TRBD1 (6 bases). Germline-derived CDR1 and CDR2 are SGHAT and FQNNGV. The CDR3 runs to 15 residues. The V and J ends lost 2 bases and 5 bases respectively, with 15 bases between them. CDR3 nucleotide sequence: TGTGCCAGCAGCTTAATGGGGGGGGCTCGGACTGAAGCTTTCTTT. Translating it yields CASSLMGGARTEAFF.

The chain recombines TRBV19 with TRBJ2-2; D may be TRBD1 (6 bases). The CDR3 loop spans 16 amino acids. CDR1 is LNHDA, CDR2 SQIVND, per germline (reference sequence). V was pared by 4 bases and J by 4 bases, with 16 bases between. CDR3 region: CASSTPKGEFTGELFF. CDR3 sequence (DNA): TGTGCCAGTAGTACCCCCAAGGGGGAGTTCACCGGGGAGCTGTTTTTT.

The J gene is TRBJ2-1, the V gene TRBV18; D remains ambiguous. Germline V CDR1 and CDR2: KGHSH, LQKENI. This CDR3 has 13 amino acids. V was shortened by 2 bases and J by 12 bases, with 14 bases between the two germline ends. CDR3 amino acids: CASSPGARVGQFF. CDR3 sequence (DNA): TGTGCCAGCTCACCAGGCGCTAGGGTTGGGCAGTTCTTC.

This clone is a singleton in its sample. This chain joins TRBV11-2 and TRBJ2-3; D gene uncertain. V lost 3 bases to trimming and J lost 2 bases, with 12 bases between them. The V gene's germline CDR1 is SGHAT and CDR2 FQNNGV. The CDR3 runs to 15 residues. CDR3 DNA: TGTGCCAGCAGCTTTAATCTAGAAGACACAGATACGCAGTATTTT. Protein sequence: CASSFNLEDTDTQYF.

The CDR3 reads CASSLRTGSSYNEQFF. CDR3 DNA sequence: TGTGCCAGCAGCTTAAGGACAGGAAGCTCCTACAATGAGCAGTTCTTC. The rearrangement joins TRBV7-3 to TRBJ2-1, with 7 positions matching TRBD1. CDR3 size: 16 residues. Germline values: CDR1 SGHTA, CDR2 FQGTGA. V lost 1 base and J lost 0; bases outside the gene matches: 3.

V gene TRBV11-2 combines with J gene TRBJ2-7; D is perhaps TRBD1 or TRBD2 (5 bases each). The CDR3 loop spans 14 amino acids. V lost 5 bases and J lost 2, with 13 bases in between. Germline CDR1 SGHAT, CDR2 FQNNGV. The CDR3 nucleotides read TGTGCCAGCAGCCCCGGGACGGTAACCTACGAGCAGTACTTC. Its translation: CASSPGTVTYEQYF.

The sample holds one count of this clone. This chain connects TRBV19 to TRBJ2-5, with 8 bases matching TRBD1. CDR1 is LNHDA, CDR2 SQIVND, per germline (reference sequence). CDR3 size: 15 residues. Trimming took 4 bases from V and 5 from J; bases not matched to a gene: 9. The CDR3, as DNA: TGTGCCAGTAGTACCGGGACAGGTTCAGGCGAGACCCAGTACTTC. It specifies CASSTGTGSGETQYF.

The rearrangement links TRBV14 to TRBJ2-3; D is ambiguous. The length of the CDR3 is 15 residues. The ends were cut back, 4 bases at V and 4 bases at J, with 15 bases in the middle. Germline CDR1 SGHDN, CDR2 FVKESK. Here the CDR3 reads CASSPYLGRADTQYF. The CDR3 nucleotides read TGTGCCAGCAGCCCCTATTTGGGAAGGGCAGATACGCAGTATTTT.

This chain joins TRBV5-6 and TRBJ2-1, with D maybe TRBD1 (6 bases). Germline V gives CDR1 SGHDT, CDR2 YYEEEE. Deletions cut 0 bases from V and 12 bases from J, with 10 bases between. The CDR3 covers 12 residues. The CDR3 DNA reads as TGTGCCAGCAGCTTGGGCAGGGGTGGGCAGTTCTTC. As protein: CASSLGRGGQFF.

V gene TRBV7-6 combines with J gene TRBJ2-1; 11 bases agree with TRBD1. This CDR3 has 16 residues. Trimming took 4 bases from V and 8 from J; bases not matched to a gene: 10. Germline values: CDR1 SGHVS, CDR2 FNYEAQ. This CDR3 is CASSSSPGTGGYEQFF. The CDR3 bases are TGTGCCAGCAGCTCAAGTCCCGGGACAGGGGGTTATGAGCAGTTCTTC.

In this sample, this clone turned up once. This sequence joins TRBV29-1 and TRBJ2-3; D not resolved. Trimming left V 1 base short and J 4 bases short, with 6 bases between. Looked up from germline, CDR1 is SQVTM and CDR2 is ANQGSEA. The CDR3 contains 12 residues. The CDR3 region is CSVEGVADTQYF. The DNA for the CDR3 is TGCAGCGTTGAAGGGGTGGCAGATACGCAGTATTTT.

V usage is TRBV27 and J usage is TRBJ2-2; D not certain. CDR1 is MNHEY and CDR2 is SMNVEV in the germline V gene (reference sequence). V shed 3 bases and J shed 4 bases, with 12 bases lying between them. This CDR3 has 15 residues. CDR3 nucleotides: TGTGCCAGCAGTTTGGGCCGTCCAATCACCGGGGAGCTGTTTTTT. Residues: CASSLGRPITGELFF.

The V gene is TRBV10-3, the J gene TRBJ2-2; D gene ambiguous. V was cut by 4 bases and J by 4 bases, with 10 bases left in between. Per the germline V gene, CDR1 is ENHRY and CDR2 is SYGVKD. The CDR3 covers 14 residues. The CDR3 loop is CAISGGSGTGELFF. The CDR3 DNA is TGTGCCATCAGTGGGGGATCGGGCACCGGGGAGCTGTTTTTT.

The chain carries TRBV5-3 and TRBJ2-1; D uncertain. Being an ORF, TRBV5-3 has a function that is uncertain. Between the trimmed V and J ends, which lost 1 base and 4 bases, there was a span of 6 bases. CDR3 size: 13 residues. CDR3 region: CARSLSVYNEQFF. CDR3 nucleotides: TGTGCCAGAAGCTTGTCAGTGTACAATGAGCAGTTCTTC.

The chain uses TRBV30 and TRBJ1-5; no clear D gene. The ends were cut back, 3 bases at V and 8 bases at J, with 11 bases in the middle. This CDR3 comprises 12 residues. Germline CDR1 and CDR2: GTSNPN and SVGIG (reference sequence). CDR3 residues: CAWSPGSEPQHF. CDR3 sequence (DNA): TGTGCCTGGAGCCCGGGGTCGGAGCCCCAGCATTTT.

This clone appeared once. V and J are TRBV6-6 and TRBJ2-2; weak D call: TRBD2 (6 bases). Germline assignment: CDR1 MNHNY and CDR2 SVGAGI (reference sequence). V was clipped by 10 bases and J by 1 base, with 16 bases between them. The CDR3 length is 15 residues. The CDR3 loop reads CATDNGGGNTGELFF. In DNA, the CDR3 is TGTGCCACCGACAATGGGGGAGGGAACACCGGGGAGCTGTTTTTT.

Turning to this clone: A junction boundary mismatches the germline segment, possibly from a read error. The CDR3 DNA reads TGTGCCAGCAGTTTAAGTGCGGGGAGGGTAAAGACCCAGTACTTC. As protein: CASSLSAGRVKTQYF. This chain uses TRBV7-3 with TRBJ2-5; 7 nucleotides line up with TRBD2. The germline V gene encodes CDR1 SGHTA and CDR2 FQGTGA. The CDR3 is 15 amino acids.

J is TRBJ2-1 and V is TRBV18; D not resolved. The CDR3 totals 17 residues. Germline V lookup: CDR1 KGHSH, CDR2 LQKENI. V shed 3 bases and J shed 1 base, with 16 bases lying between them. CDR3: CASSPFQPGESYNEQFF. DNA for the CDR3: TGTGCCAGCTCACCGTTCCAGCCTGGGGAATCCTACAATGAGCAGTTCTTC.

The J gene is TRBJ2-5, the V gene TRBV6-5, with TRBD1 matching over 8 bases. In germline, CDR1 is MNHEY, CDR2 SVGAGI. The CDR3 runs 14 residues. Trimming at V came to 5 bases and at J to 5 bases, leaving 7 bases not matched to a gene. CDR3: CASSQQGAPETQYF. CDR3 in DNA: TGTGCCAGCAGTCAGCAGGGGGCGCCGGAGACCCAGTACTTC.

Comment on this clone: Other DNA sequences in the sample encode the same CDR3. The gene calls are TRBV5-1 and TRBJ2-1, with 11 bases lining up with TRBD2. This CDR3 spans 16 amino acids. The junction had 4 bases not matched to a gene; V was cut back by 2 bases and J by 3 bases. The germline CDR1 and CDR2 sequences are SGHRS and YFSETQ. The DNA of the CDR3 is TGCGCCAGCAGCTTAGGTGGACTAGCGGGCTACAATGAGCAGTTCTTC. Translating gives CASSLGGLAGYNEQFF.

The chain employs TRBV28 and TRBJ2-7, with TRBD1 matching over 7 bases. Germline V gene sequence: CDR1 MDHEN, CDR2 SYDVKM. The CDR3 runs 12 residues. V lost 8 bases to trimming and J lost 0 bases; unmatched junction nucleotides: 1. CDR3 bases: TGTGCCAGCGGACAGGCCTCCTACGAGCAGTACTTC. It encodes CASGQASYEQYF.

The genes are TRBV15 and TRBJ2-1; no clear D. V lost 1 base and J 7 bases, leaving 5 bases between the germline ends. This CDR3 is built from 12 residues. Germline V CDR1 and CDR2: LNHNV, YYDKDF (reference sequence). CDR3 in amino acids: CATSRVVNEQFF. For the CDR3, the DNA is TGTGCCACCAGCAGAGTGGTAAATGAGCAGTTCTTC. Full variable domain (rest looked up from reference TRBV15 and TRBJ2-1): DAMVIQNPRYQVTQFGKPVTLSCSQTLNHNVMYWYQQKSSQAPKLLFHYYDKDFNNEADTPDNFQSRRPNTSFCFLDIRSPGLGDTAMYLCATSRVVNEQFFGPGTRLTVL.

The rearrangement uses TRBV5-1 and TRBJ2-7; 8 bases fit TRBD2. In germline, CDR1 is SGHRS, CDR2 YFSETQ. J lost 3 bases, V lost 4 bases, and 21 bases had no gene match. The CDR3 loop spans 19 amino acids. DNA for the CDR3: TGCGCCAGCAGCCCGAGACCGGGGGCCGGCGGGGGGATCCACTACGAGCAGTACTTC. This encodes CASSPRPGAGGGIHYEQYF.

The chain employs TRBV28 and TRBJ2-7; perhaps TRBD1 as D (5 bases). The CDR3 is made up of 13 amino acids. CDR1 is MDHEN and CDR2 is SYDVKM in the germline V gene. Trimming took 7 bases from V and 2 from J, leaving 12 bases between them. CDR3 sequence reads: CASTVAGTYEQYF. CDR3 DNA sequence: TGTGCCAGCACGGTGGCAGGGACCTACGAGCAGTACTTC.